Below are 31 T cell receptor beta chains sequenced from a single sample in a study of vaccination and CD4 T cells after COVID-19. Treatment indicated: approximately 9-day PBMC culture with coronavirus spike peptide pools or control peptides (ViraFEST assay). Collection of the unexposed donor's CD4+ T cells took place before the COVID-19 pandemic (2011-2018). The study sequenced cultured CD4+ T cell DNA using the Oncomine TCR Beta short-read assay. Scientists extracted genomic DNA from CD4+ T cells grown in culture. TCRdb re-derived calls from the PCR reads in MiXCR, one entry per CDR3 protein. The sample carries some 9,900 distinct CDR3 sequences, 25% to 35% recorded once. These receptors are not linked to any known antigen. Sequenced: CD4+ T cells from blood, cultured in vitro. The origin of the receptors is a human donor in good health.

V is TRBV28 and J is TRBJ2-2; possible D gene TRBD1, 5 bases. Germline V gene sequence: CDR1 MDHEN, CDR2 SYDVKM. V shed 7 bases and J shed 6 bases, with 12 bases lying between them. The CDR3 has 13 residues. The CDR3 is CASKSGFPGELFF. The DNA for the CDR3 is TGTGCCAGCAAGTCAGGGTTCCCCGGGGAGCTGTTTTTT.

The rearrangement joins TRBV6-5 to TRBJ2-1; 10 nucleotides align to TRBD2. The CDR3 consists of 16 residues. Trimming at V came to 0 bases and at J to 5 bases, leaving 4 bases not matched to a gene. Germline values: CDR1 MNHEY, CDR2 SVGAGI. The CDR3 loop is CASSYSGLADNNEQFF. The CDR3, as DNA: TGTGCCAGCAGTTACTCAGGACTAGCGGATAACAATGAGCAGTTCTTC.

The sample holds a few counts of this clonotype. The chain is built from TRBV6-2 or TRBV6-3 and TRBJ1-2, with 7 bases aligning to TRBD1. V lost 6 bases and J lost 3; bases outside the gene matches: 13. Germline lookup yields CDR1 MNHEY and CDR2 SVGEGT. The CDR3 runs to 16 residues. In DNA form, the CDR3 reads TGTGCCAGCAGCCCCGAAACGTGGACAGGCGACTATGGCTACACCTTC. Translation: CASSPETWTGDYGYTF.

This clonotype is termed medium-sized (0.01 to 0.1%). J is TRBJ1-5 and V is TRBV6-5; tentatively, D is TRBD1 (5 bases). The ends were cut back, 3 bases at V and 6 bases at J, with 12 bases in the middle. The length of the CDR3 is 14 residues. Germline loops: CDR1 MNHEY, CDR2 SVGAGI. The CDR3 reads CASSYRGESQPQHF. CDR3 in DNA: TGTGCCAGCAGTTATAGGGGAGAAAGTCAGCCCCAGCATTTT.

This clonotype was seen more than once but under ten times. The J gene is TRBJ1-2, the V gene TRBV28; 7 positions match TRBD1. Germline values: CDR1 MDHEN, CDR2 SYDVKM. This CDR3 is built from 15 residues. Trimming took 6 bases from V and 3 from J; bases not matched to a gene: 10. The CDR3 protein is CASRGPDREHYGYTF. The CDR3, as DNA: TGTGCCAGCAGGGGCCCCGACAGGGAACACTATGGCTACACCTTC.

CDR3 in amino acids: CASSRTGQGGYGYTF. The CDR3 DNA follows: TGTGCCAGTAGTAGAACAGGACAGGGGGGCTATGGCTACACCTTC. This rearrangement joins TRBV19 to TRBJ1-2; 10 bases fit TRBD1. This CDR3 spans 15 amino acids. Germline CDR1 reads LNHDA; CDR2 reads SQIVND (reference sequence). V shed 4 bases, J shed 4 bases, and the junction held 6 bases outside the gene matches.

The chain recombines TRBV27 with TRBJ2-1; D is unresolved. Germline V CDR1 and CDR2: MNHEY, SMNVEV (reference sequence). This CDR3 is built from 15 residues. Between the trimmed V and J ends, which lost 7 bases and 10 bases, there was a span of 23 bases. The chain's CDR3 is CASTQTPLSTKEQFF. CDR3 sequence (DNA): TGTGCCAGCACTCAGACACCCCTCTCAACCAAAGAGCAGTTCTTC.

The DNA for the CDR3 is TGTGCCAGCAGCTTAAGGGGCGGGCTCCGAGGAGATACGCAGTATTTT. Protein sequence: CASSLRGGLRGDTQYF. The chain has TRBV11-2 and TRBJ2-3; D might be TRBD1 or TRBD2, each matching 5 bases. The CDR3 contains 16 residues. Germline V gene lookup returns CDR1 SGHAT and CDR2 FQNNGV. The V and J ends lost 2 bases and 5 bases respectively, with 17 bases between them.

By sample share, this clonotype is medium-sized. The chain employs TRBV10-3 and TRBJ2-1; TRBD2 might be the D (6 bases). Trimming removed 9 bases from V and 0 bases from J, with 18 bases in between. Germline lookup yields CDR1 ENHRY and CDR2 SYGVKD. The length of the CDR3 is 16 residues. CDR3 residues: CAISETSRSSYNEQFF. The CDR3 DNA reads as TGTGCCATATCCGAAACTAGCAGGTCCTCCTACAATGAGCAGTTCTTC.

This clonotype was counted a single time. CDR3 region: CASSLGGVGDTQYF. CDR3 nucleotides: TGTGCCAGCAGTTTAGGGGGAGTAGGGGATACGCAGTATTTT. This chain links TRBV28 with TRBJ2-3, with D possibly called TRBD1 or TRBD2 (5 bases each). Germline loops: CDR1 MDHEN, CDR2 SYDVKM. Trimming left V 2 bases short and J 6 bases short, with 12 bases between. CDR3 length: 14 residues.

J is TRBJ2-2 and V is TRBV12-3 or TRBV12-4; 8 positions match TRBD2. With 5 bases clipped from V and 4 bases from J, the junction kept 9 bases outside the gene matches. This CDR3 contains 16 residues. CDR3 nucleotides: TGTGCCAGCAGTCCACACTTTAGCGGGGCCACCGGGGAGCTGTTTTTT. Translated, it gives CASSPHFSGATGELFF.

The CDR3 loop reads CASSWGDRGYGYTF. Written as DNA, the CDR3 is TGTGCCAGCAGCTGGGGGGACAGGGGGTATGGCTACACCTTC. The J gene is TRBJ1-2, the V gene TRBV5-4; 11 nucleotides align to TRBD1. The CDR3 is made up of 14 amino acids. CDR1 is SGHNT and CDR2 is YYREEE in the germline V gene (reference sequence). Trimming cost V 3 bases and J 5 bases; bases outside gene matches: 3. Complete variable domain (other parts from reference TRBV5-4 and TRBJ1-2): ETGVTQSPTHLIKTRGQQVTLRCSSQSGHNTVSWYQQALGQGPQFIFQYYREEENGRGNFPPRFSGLQFPNYSSELNVNALELDDSALYLCASSWGDRGYGYTFGSGTRLTVV.

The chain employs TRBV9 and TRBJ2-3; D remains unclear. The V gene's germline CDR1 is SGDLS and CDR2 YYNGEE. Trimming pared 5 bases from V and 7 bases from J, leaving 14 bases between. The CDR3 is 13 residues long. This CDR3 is CASSDPIGNTQYF. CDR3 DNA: TGTGCCAGCAGTGACCCGATAGGCAATACGCAGTATTTT.

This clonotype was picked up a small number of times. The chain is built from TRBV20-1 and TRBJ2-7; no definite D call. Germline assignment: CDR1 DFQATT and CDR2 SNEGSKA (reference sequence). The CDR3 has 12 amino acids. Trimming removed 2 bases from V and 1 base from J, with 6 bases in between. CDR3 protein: CSARRSSYEQYF. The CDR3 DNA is TGCAGTGCTAGACGCAGTTCCTACGAGCAGTACTTC.

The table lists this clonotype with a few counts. CDR3 residues: CASSLAGTVVAFF. In nucleotides, the CDR3 is TGTGCCAGCAGCTTAGCTGGGACAGTGGTAGCTTTCTTT. The chain combines TRBV7-2 with TRBJ1-1; 7 bases line up with TRBD1. The V gene end was trimmed by 0 bases and the J gene end by 10 bases; junction bases not matched to a gene: 5. Germline V CDR1 and CDR2: SGHTA, FQGNSA. This CDR3 spans 13 amino acids.

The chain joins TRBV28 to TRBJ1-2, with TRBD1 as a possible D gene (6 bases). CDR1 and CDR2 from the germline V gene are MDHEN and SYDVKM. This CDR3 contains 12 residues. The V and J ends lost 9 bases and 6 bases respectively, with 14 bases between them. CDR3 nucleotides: TGTGCCAGTGGGGGGGCGGGGAATGGCTACACCTTC. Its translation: CASGGAGNGYTF.

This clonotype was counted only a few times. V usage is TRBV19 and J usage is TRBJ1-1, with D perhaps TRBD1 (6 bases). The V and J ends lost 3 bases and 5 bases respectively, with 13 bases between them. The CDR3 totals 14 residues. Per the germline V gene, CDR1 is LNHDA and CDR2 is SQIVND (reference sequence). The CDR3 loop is CASSIPGAQTEAFF. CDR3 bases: TGTGCCAGTAGTATTCCGGGGGCGCAAACTGAAGCTTTCTTT. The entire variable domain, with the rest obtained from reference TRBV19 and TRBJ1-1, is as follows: DGGITQSPKYLFRKEGQNVTLSCEQNLNHDAMYWYRQDPGQGLRLIYYSQIVNDFQKGDIAEGYSVSREKKESFPLTVTSAQKNPTAFYLCASSIPGAQTEAFFGQGTRLTVV.

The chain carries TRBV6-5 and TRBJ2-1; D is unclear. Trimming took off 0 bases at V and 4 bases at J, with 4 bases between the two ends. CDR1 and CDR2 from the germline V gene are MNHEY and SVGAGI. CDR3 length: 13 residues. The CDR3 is CASSYSAYNEQFF. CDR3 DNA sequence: TGTGCCAGCAGTTACTCAGCGTACAATGAGCAGTTCTTC.

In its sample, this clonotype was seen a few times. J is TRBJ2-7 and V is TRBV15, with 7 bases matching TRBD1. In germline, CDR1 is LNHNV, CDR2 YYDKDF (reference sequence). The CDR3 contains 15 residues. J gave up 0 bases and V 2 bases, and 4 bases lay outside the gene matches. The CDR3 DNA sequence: TGTGCCACCAGCAGACTCAGGGACAGCTCCTACGAGCAGTACTTC. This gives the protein CATSRLRDSSYEQYF. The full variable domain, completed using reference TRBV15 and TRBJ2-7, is DAMVIQNPRYQVTQFGKPVTLSCSQTLNHNVMYWYQQKSSQAPKLLFHYYDKDFNNEADTPDNFQSRRPNTSFCFLDIRSPGLGDTAMYLCATSRLRDSSYEQYFGPGTRLTVT.

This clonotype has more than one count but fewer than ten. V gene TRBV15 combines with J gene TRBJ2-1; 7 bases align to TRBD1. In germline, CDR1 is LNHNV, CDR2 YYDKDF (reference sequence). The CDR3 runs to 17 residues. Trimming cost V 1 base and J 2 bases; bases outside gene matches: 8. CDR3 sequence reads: CATSRGPSDRAYNEQFF. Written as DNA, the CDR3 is TGTGCCACCAGCAGAGGTCCGAGCGACAGGGCCTACAATGAGCAGTTCTTC.

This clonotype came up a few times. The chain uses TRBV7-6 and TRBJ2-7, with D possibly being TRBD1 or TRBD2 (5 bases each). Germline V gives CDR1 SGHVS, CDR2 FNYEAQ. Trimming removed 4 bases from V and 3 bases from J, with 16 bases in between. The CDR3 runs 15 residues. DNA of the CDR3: TGTGCCAGCAGCTATCAGCCTGGGACGCACTACGAGCAGTACTTC. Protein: CASSYQPGTHYEQYF.

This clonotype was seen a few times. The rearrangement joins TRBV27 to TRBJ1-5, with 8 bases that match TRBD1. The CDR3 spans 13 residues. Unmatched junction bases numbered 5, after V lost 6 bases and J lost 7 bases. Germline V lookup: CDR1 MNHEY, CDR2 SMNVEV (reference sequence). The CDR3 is CASSRTGRQPQHF. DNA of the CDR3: TGTGCCAGCAGCCGGACAGGGAGGCAGCCCCAGCATTTT.

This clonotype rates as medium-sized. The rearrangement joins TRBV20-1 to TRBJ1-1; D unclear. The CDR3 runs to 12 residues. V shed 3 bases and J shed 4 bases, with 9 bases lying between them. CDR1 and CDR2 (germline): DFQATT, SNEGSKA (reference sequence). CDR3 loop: CSASLGSTEAFF. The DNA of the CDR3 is TGCAGTGCTAGTCTCGGGAGCACTGAAGCTTTCTTT.

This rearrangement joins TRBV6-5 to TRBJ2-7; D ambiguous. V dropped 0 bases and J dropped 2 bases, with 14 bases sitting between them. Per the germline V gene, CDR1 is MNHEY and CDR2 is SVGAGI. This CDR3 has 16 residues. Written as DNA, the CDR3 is TGTGCCAGCAGTTACTCGAGTATGACGTCGGCCTACGAGCAGTACTTC. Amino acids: CASSYSSMTSAYEQYF.

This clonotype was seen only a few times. The CDR3 is CSAHDYRVGYEAFF. The CDR3 DNA reads as TGCAGTGCTCACGACTACAGGGTCGGGTATGAAGCTTTCTTT. The rearrangement joins TRBV20-1 to TRBJ1-1, with a possible D match to TRBD1 (6 bases). This CDR3 is built from 14 residues. Germline lookup yields CDR1 DFQATT and CDR2 SNEGSKA (reference sequence). The ends were cut back, 5 bases at V and 7 bases at J, with 20 bases in the middle.

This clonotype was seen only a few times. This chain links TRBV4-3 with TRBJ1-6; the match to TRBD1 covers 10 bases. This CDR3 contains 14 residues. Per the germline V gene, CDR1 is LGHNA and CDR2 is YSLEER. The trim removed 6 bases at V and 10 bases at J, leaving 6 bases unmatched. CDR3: CASSSGTGESPLHF. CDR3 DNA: TGCGCCAGCAGTTCCGGGACAGGGGAATCACCCCTCCACTTT.

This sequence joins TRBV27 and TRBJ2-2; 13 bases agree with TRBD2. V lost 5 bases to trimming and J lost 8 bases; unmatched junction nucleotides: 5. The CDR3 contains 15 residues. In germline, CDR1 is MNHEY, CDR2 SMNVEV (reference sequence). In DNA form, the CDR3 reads TGTGCCAGCAGTCTTGGACTAGCGGGAGATGGGGAGCTGTTTTTT. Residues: CASSLGLAGDGELFF.

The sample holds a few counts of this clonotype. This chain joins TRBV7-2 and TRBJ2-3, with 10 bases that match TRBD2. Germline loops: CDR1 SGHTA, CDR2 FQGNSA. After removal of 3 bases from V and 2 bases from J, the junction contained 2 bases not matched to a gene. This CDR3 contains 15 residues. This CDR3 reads CASSFSGRVTDTQYF. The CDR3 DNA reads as TGTGCCAGCAGCTTCAGCGGGAGGGTCACAGATACGCAGTATTTT.

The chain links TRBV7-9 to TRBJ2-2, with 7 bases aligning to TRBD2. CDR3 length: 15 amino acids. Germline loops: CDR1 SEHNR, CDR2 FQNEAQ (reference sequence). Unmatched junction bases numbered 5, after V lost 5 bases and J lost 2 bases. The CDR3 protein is CASSLRDYNTGELFF. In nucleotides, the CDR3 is TGTGCCAGCAGCCTCCGGGACTACAACACCGGGGAGCTGTTTTTT. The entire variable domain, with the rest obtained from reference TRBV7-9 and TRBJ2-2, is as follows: DTGVSQNPRHKITKRGQNVTFRCDPISEHNRLYWYRQTLGQGPEFLTYFQNEAQLEKSRLLSDRFSAERPKGSFSTLEIQRTEQGDSAMYLCASSLRDYNTGELFFGEGSRLTVL.

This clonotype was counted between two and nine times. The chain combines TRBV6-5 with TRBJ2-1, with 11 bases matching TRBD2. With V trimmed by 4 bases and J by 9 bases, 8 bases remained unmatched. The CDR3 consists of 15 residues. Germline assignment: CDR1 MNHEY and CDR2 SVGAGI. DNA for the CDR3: TGTGCCAGCAGTTCCGGACTAGCGGGTGGGGGTGAGCAGTTCTTC. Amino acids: CASSSGLAGGGEQFF.

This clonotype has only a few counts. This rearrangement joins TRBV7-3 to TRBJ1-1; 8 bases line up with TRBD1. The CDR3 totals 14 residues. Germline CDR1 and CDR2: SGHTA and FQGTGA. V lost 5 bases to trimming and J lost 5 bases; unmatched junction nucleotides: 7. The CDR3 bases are TGTGCCAGCAGCCAGGGGGCGGGTCGGACTGAAGCTTTCTTT. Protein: CASSQGAGRTEAFF.